The 14 T cell receptor beta chains reported below all come from one sample, sequenced in a study of CD8+CD57+ T cells in acquired aplastic anemia. Genomic DNA provided the template from which TCR beta VDJ and CDR3 profiles were obtained. TCRdb re-derived calls from the reads in MiXCR, one entry per CDR3 protein. This table has over 150,000 distinct CDR3 sequences, over 70% appearing once. Sequenced patients had shown CD8+CD57+ cell expansion by flow cytometry. The specimen sequenced was sorted CD4+, CD8+, or CD8+CD57+ T cells (not recorded which) from PBMCs. The receptor source for this set is a human donor with aplastic anemia.

The chain employs TRBV7-6 and TRBJ2-1, with D tentatively TRBD1 or TRBD2 (5 bases each). The CDR3 runs to 12 residues. The germline V gene has CDR1 SGHVS and CDR2 FNYEAQ. Deletions cut 1 base from V and 15 bases from J, with 13 bases between. The chain's CDR3 is CASSLGGGSTFF. The CDR3 nucleotides are TGTGCCAGCAGCTTAGGTGGGGGTAGCACGTTCTTC.

V and J are TRBV12-3 or TRBV12-4 and TRBJ2-2; 10 bases line up with TRBD1. The CDR3 length is 15 residues. The junction had 3 bases not matched to a gene; V was cut back by 5 bases and J by 3 bases. The CDR3 sequence: CASSGTGEDTGELFF. The CDR3 DNA reads TGTGCCAGCAGTGGGACAGGGGAAGACACCGGGGAGCTGTTTTTT.

The rearrangement links TRBV11-1 to TRBJ2-2, with D possibly TRBD2 on 7 matching bases. The CDR3 is 13 amino acids. The V gene's germline CDR1 is SGHAT and CDR2 FQDESV (reference sequence). V dropped 6 bases and J dropped 10 bases, with 15 bases sitting between them. The CDR3 DNA is TGTGCCAGCAGAGTTGGGGGGGCAAAGGAGCTGTTTTTT. Protein: CASRVGGAKELFF.

In this sample, this clonotype turned up many times. The rearrangement uses TRBV6-5 and TRBJ2-7; 9 nucleotides agree with TRBD2. This CDR3 spans 15 amino acids. Trimming at V came to 5 bases and at J to 0 bases, leaving 5 bases not matched to a gene. Looked up from germline, CDR1 is MNHEY and CDR2 is SVGAGI. The CDR3 DNA is TGTGCCAGCAGTACAACTAGCGGGTACTCCTACGAGCAGTACTTC. The encoded protein is CASSTTSGYSYEQYF.

This clonotype was found a few times. V and J are TRBV20-1 and TRBJ2-7; D remains ambiguous. Germline-derived CDR1 and CDR2 are DFQATT and SNEGSKA (reference sequence). CDR3 length: 14 amino acids. Trimming removed 0 bases at V and 3 bases at J, with 12 bases between. The DNA for the CDR3 is TGCAGTGCTAGAGATCGAGTAATCGGCTACGAGCAGTACTTC. This translates into CSARDRVIGYEQYF.

The chain employs TRBV20-1 and TRBJ2-2; D ambiguous. The CDR3 loop spans 14 amino acids. Germline CDR1 is DFQATT and CDR2 is SNEGSKA (reference sequence). V shed 1 base and J shed 4 bases, with 10 bases lying between them. The CDR3 protein is CSARVPDGTGELFF. In nucleotides, the CDR3 is TGCAGTGCTAGAGTCCCAGATGGCACCGGGGAGCTGTTTTTT.

CDR3 coding DNA: TGTGCCAGCAGCGTAGACGTCCAGGGACAGTATGGCTACACCTTC. Amino acids: CASSVDVQGQYGYTF. The V and J genes are TRBV2 and TRBJ1-2, with 7 bases fitting TRBD1. J was trimmed by 5 bases and V by 6 bases; bases with no gene match: 12. The length of the CDR3 is 15 residues. Per germline, CDR1 SNHLY and CDR2 FYNNEI. Full variable domain (missing parts from reference TRBV2 and TRBJ1-2): EPEVTQTPSHQVTQMGQEVILRCVPISNHLYFYWYRQILGQKVEFLVSFYNNEISEKSEIFDDQFSVERPDGSNFTLKIRSTKLEDSAMYFCASSVDVQGQYGYTFGSGTRLTVV.

Ten or more counts support this clonotype. The rearrangement links TRBV6-4 to TRBJ2-1; D might be TRBD1 (6 bases). Trimming cost V 4 bases and J 6 bases, with 10 bases left between them. Germline lookup yields CDR1 MRHNA and CDR2 SNTAGT. The CDR3 length is 13 residues. The CDR3 spells CASSAADSNEQFF. The CDR3 nucleotides are TGTGCCAGCAGTGCCGCGGACAGCAATGAGCAGTTCTTC.

The chain employs TRBV9 and TRBJ2-7; D may be TRBD1 or TRBD2 (5 bases each). Germline-derived CDR1 and CDR2 are SGDLS and YYNGEE. Trimming took off 5 bases at V and 7 bases at J, with 19 bases between the two ends. The CDR3 spans 14 residues. CDR3 sequence: CASRPGTASGEQYF. CDR3 sequence (DNA): TGTGCCAGCAGACCCGGGACCGCCTCCGGGGAGCAGTACTTC.

V usage is TRBV20-1 and J usage is TRBJ1-6; D call uncertain. Deletions cut 3 bases from V and 9 bases from J, with 15 bases between. The CDR3 runs 14 residues. From germline, CDR1 is DFQATT and CDR2 SNEGSKA (reference sequence). CDR3 in amino acids: CSASNPLDFSPLHF. Here the CDR3 DNA reads TGCAGTGCTAGTAACCCGCTGGACTTTTCACCCCTCCACTTT.

This clonotype was recorded once. The rearrangement joins TRBV15 to TRBJ2-1, with 7 positions matching TRBD1. The CDR3 spans 12 residues. Germline V gives CDR1 LNHNV, CDR2 YYDKDF (reference sequence). With 5 bases clipped from V and 7 bases from J, the junction kept 2 bases outside the gene matches. The DNA of the CDR3 is TGTGCCACCAGCTACAGGGGAAATGAGCAGTTCTTC. Amino acids: CATSYRGNEQFF.

The gene calls are TRBV18 and TRBJ1-2; D is uncertain. Per the germline V gene, CDR1 is KGHSH and CDR2 is LQKENI. V gave up 2 bases and J gave up 5 bases, with 24 bases separating them. The CDR3 contains 18 residues. CDR3 in DNA: TGTGCCAGCTCACCAGGGCCCCCCTTCCTGGAGGACCCTTATGGCTACACCTTC. Its translation: CASSPGPPFLEDPYGYTF.

The chain couples TRBV7-2 to TRBJ1-6; D call uncertain. V lost 4 bases and J lost 5, with 9 bases in between. Germline V gives CDR1 SGHTA, CDR2 FQGNSA. The CDR3 spans 14 residues. This CDR3 reads CASSYSLDNSPLHF. The CDR3 coding sequence is TGTGCCAGCAGCTACTCTCTGGATAATTCACCCCTCCACTTT.

The chain combines TRBV15 with TRBJ1-1; no definite D call. Trimming shortened V by 0 bases and J by 3 bases, and 8 bases separated the two germline ends. Germline V lookup: CDR1 LNHNV, CDR2 YYDKDF (reference sequence). The length of the CDR3 is 14 residues. The CDR3 coding sequence is TGTGCCACCAGCAGAGATCTGGAGGACACTGAAGCTTTCTTT. Its translation: CATSRDLEDTEAFF.